The 16 T cell receptor beta chains below come from one sample, sequenced in a study of patients and donors after allogeneic stem cell transplantation. TCRdb reprocessed the RT-PCR reads with MiXCR, giving one entry per CDR3 protein. The data hold about 960,000 distinct CDR3 sequences, with more than 15% observed a single time. Sequenced input: blood, either unsorted or a sorted T cell fraction (not recorded which). Receptor source: a human donor who was either an allogeneic HSCT recipient or a stem cell or donor lymphocyte infusion donor (not recorded which). It is not recorded whose cells these are; they may come from a transplant donor.

A few counts support this clonotype. The chain has TRBV7-2 and TRBJ1-1; D is unclear. Looked up from germline, CDR1 is SGHTA and CDR2 is FQGNSA. Between the trimmed V and J ends, which lost 5 bases and 4 bases, there was a span of 14 bases. The CDR3 extends over 14 amino acids. Here the CDR3 DNA reads TGTGCCAGCAGCCCAAGGAGGGAGAGCACTGAAGCTTTCTTT. This sequence encodes CASSPRRESTEAFF. The whole variable domain, remainder taken from reference TRBV7-2 and TRBJ1-1, is GAGVSQSPSNKVTEKGKDVELRCDPISGHTALYWYRQSLGQGLEFLIYFQGNSAPDKSGLPSDRFSAERTGGSVSTLTIQRTQQEDSAVYLCASSPRRESTEAFFGQGTRLTVV.

In its sample, this clonotype was seen a few times. The CDR3 here is CASSLGQPYEQFF. As DNA, the CDR3 is TGTGCCAGCAGCTTAGGACAGCCCTATGAGCAGTTCTTC. The genes are TRBV11-2 and TRBJ2-1, with D perhaps matching TRBD1 (5 bases). Germline values: CDR1 SGHAT, CDR2 FQNNGV. The CDR3 length is 13 residues. V was clipped by 1 base and J by 8 bases, with 9 bases between them.

This clonotype was seen only a few times. J is TRBJ1-3 and V is TRBV6-1, with a tentative D call TRBD1 (6 bases). The CDR3 is 16 amino acids. Germline CDR1 and CDR2: MNHNS and SASEGT. V lost 4 bases and J lost 4, with 17 bases in between. The CDR3 DNA sequence: TGTGCCAGCAGTGCCCTCGGGACGGGACAAGGAAACACCATATATTTT. This gives the protein CASSALGTGQGNTIYF.

The chain combines TRBV9 with TRBJ2-7, with 7 bases matching TRBD1. Germline V gives CDR1 SGDLS, CDR2 YYNGEE. There are 15 residues in the CDR3. Unmatched junction bases numbered 6, after V lost 3 bases and J lost 0 bases. The CDR3 sequence: CASSASWTGSYEQYF. CDR3 nucleotide sequence: TGTGCCAGCAGCGCATCATGGACAGGCTCCTACGAGCAGTACTTC.

The rearrangement uses TRBV7-9 and TRBJ2-7; the D call may be TRBD1 or TRBD2 (5 bases each). The V and J ends lost 1 base and 9 bases respectively, with 10 bases between them. This CDR3 spans 12 amino acids. Germline V gives CDR1 SEHNR, CDR2 FQNEAQ (reference sequence). CDR3 bases: TGTGCCAGCAGCTTAGTCTTTGGGACGCAGTACTTC. Protein: CASSLVFGTQYF.

The chain uses TRBV20-1 and TRBJ2-4; D is possibly TRBD1 (6 bases). Trimming stripped 0 bases from V and 3 bases from J, with 12 bases between. There are 15 residues in the CDR3. The germline CDR1 and CDR2 sequences are DFQATT and SNEGSKA (reference sequence). The CDR3 loop reads CSAREPGVHKNIQYF. The CDR3 DNA is TGCAGTGCTAGAGAGCCAGGGGTTCACAAAAACATTCAGTACTTC.

This rearrangement joins TRBV12-1 to TRBJ1-1; the DNA was not compared with TRBD1, the D call given in the table. TRBV12-1 is given as a pseudogene. The CDR3 is 18 residues long. The CDR3 DNA is TGTGCCAGCAGCTTTGGTCGGCCTTGGGACAGGATGAACACTGAAGCTTTCTTT. Translating it yields CASSFGRPWDRMNTEAFF.

The rearrangement uses TRBV3-1 and TRBJ1-6; no definite D call. Germline V gives CDR1 LGHDT, CDR2 YNNKEL (reference sequence). Trimming took 0 bases from V and 10 from J, leaving 7 bases between them. The CDR3 spans 13 residues. CDR3 residues: CASSQDTGSPLHF. CDR3 DNA sequence: TGTGCCAGCAGCCAAGATACCGGATCACCCCTCCACTTT.

The genes are TRBV18 and TRBJ1-1; D unclear. Per the germline V gene, CDR1 is KGHSH and CDR2 is LQKENI. V was clipped by 3 bases and J by 8 bases, with 16 bases between them. This CDR3 has 14 residues. Here the CDR3 DNA reads TGTGCCAGCTCACCGGTGGGCCTGGAGACCGAAGCTTTCTTT. As protein: CASSPVGLETEAFF.

This CDR3 is CASSFTVRALATEAFF. CDR3 bases: TGTGCCAGCAGCTTTACGGTGAGGGCTCTCGCCACTGAAGCTTTCTTT. The genes are TRBV11-3 and TRBJ1-1; no clear D. V was clipped by 3 bases and J by 4 bases, with 18 bases between them. CDR3 length: 16 residues. Per the germline V gene, CDR1 is SGHNT and CDR2 is YENEEA.

This sequence joins TRBV7-9 and TRBJ1-4, with D unresolved. The ends were cut back, 5 bases at V and 0 bases at J, with 10 bases in the middle. Germline CDR1 reads SEHNR; CDR2 reads FQNEAQ (reference sequence). This CDR3 comprises 15 residues. CDR3 loop: CASSQDLTTNEKLFF. CDR3 in DNA: TGTGCCAGCAGCCAAGATCTGACAACTAATGAAAAACTGTTTTTT.

This clonotype was seen a handful of times. The V and J genes are TRBV27 and TRBJ2-4, with D possibly being TRBD1 or TRBD2 (6 bases each). CDR1 is MNHEY and CDR2 is SMNVEV in the germline V gene (reference sequence). This CDR3 region has 17 residues. V was clipped by 0 bases and J by 0 bases, with 12 bases between them. CDR3 nucleotide sequence: TGTGCCAGCAGTTTATCGGAGGGGGGTCTAGCCAAAAACATTCAGTACTTC. It translates to CASSLSEGGLAKNIQYF.

The chain is built from TRBV11-2 and TRBJ2-3; 7 bases fit TRBD2. CDR1 is SGHAT and CDR2 is FQNNGV in the germline V gene. The CDR3 runs 16 residues. With V trimmed by 4 bases and J by 6 bases, 13 bases remained unmatched. CDR3 protein: CASSSAWGGSVDTQYF. CDR3 sequence (DNA): TGTGCCAGCAGCTCTGCTTGGGGCGGGAGTGTGGATACGCAGTATTTT.

The J gene is TRBJ2-1, the V gene TRBV10-3; 8 bases line up with TRBD2. This CDR3 contains 14 residues. The V gene end was trimmed by 10 bases and the J gene end by 8 bases; junction bases not matched to a gene: 13. The germline gives CDR1 ENHRY, CDR2 SYGVKD. CDR3 residues: CATGAGVDSDEQFF. The CDR3 DNA reads as TGTGCCACCGGAGCGGGAGTGGACTCCGATGAGCAGTTCTTC.

This clonotype has only a few counts. The V gene is TRBV4-1, the J gene TRBJ1-4; weak D call: TRBD1 (5 bases). V was shortened by 3 bases and J by 0 bases, with 8 bases between the two germline ends. The germline CDR1 and CDR2 sequences are MGHRA and YSYEKL. CDR3 length equals 15 residues. In nucleotides, the CDR3 is TGCGCCAGCAGCCAGACAGAATCAACTAATGAAAAACTGTTTTTT. Translation gives CASSQTESTNEKLFF.

J is TRBJ1-3 and V is TRBV10-3; D not certain. The germline V gene encodes CDR1 ENHRY and CDR2 SYGVKD. Trimming took 8 bases from V and 0 from J, leaving 23 bases between them. CDR3 length: 18 residues. The chain's CDR3 is CAIRRSLLYRTSGNTIYF. CDR3 DNA sequence: TGTGCCATCCGACGTTCCCTTCTTTATCGTACCTCTGGAAACACCATATATTTT.